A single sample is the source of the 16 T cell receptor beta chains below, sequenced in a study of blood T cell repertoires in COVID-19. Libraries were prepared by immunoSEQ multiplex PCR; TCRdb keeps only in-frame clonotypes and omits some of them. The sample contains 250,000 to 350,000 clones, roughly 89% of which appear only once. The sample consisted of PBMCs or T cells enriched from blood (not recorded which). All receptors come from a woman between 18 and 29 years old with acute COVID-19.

The CDR3 region is CASSLARLAGAQYEQYF. In DNA form, the CDR3 reads TGTGCCAGCAGCTTAGCTAGGCTAGCGGGAGCGCAATACGAGCAGTACTTC. The gene calls are TRBV7-9 and TRBJ2-7; 10 nucleotides agree with TRBD2. Germline values: CDR1 SEHNR, CDR2 FQNEAQ (reference sequence). The ends lost 0 bases at V and 4 bases at J; junction bases unmatched: 9. The CDR3 has 17 amino acids. Looking up the rest from reference TRBV7-9 and TRBJ2-7 gives the full variable domain: DTGVSQNPRHKITKRGQNVTFRCDPISEHNRLYWYRQTLGQGPEFLTYFQNEAQLEKSRLLSDRFSAERPKGSFSTLEIQRTEQGDSAMYLCASSLARLAGAQYEQYFGPGTRLTVT.

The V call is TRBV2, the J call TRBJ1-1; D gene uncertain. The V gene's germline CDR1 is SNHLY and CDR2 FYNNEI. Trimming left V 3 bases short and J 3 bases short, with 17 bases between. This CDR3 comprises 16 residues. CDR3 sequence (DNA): TGTGCCAGCAGTGATGAGGTTCGGGTGTGGGACACTGAAGCTTTCTTT. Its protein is CASSDEVRVWDTEAFF. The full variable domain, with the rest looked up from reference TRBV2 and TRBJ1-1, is EPEVTQTPSHQVTQMGQEVILRCVPISNHLYFYWYRQILGQKVEFLVSFYNNEISEKSEIFDDQFSVERPDGSNFTLKIRSTKLEDSAMYFCASSDEVRVWDTEAFFGQGTRLTVV.

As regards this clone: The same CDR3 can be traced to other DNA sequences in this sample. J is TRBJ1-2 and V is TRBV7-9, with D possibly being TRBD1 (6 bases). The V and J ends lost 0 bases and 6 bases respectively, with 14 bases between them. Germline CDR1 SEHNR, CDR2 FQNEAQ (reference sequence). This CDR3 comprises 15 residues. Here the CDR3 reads CASSLAGQGRDGYTF. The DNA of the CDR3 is TGTGCCAGCAGCTTAGCAGGGCAGGGGCGGGATGGCTACACCTTC.

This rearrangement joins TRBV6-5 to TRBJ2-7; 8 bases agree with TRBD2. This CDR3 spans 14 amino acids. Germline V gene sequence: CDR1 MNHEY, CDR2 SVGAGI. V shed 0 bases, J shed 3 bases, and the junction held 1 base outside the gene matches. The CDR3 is CASSYSSGIYEQYF. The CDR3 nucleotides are TGTGCCAGCAGTTACTCTAGCGGGATCTACGAGCAGTACTTC.

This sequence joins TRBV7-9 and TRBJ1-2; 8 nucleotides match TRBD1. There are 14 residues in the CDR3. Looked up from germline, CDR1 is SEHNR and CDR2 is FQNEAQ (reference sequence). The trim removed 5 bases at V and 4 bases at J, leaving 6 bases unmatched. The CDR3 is CASSQGQALYGYTF. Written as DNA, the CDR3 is TGTGCCAGCAGCCAGGGACAGGCTCTCTATGGCTACACCTTC.

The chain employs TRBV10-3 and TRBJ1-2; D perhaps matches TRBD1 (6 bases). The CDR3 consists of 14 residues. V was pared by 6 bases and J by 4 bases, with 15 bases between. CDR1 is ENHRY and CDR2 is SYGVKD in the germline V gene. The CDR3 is CAIRTGLIGYGYTF. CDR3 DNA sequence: TGTGCCATCAGAACAGGGCTAATTGGCTATGGCTACACCTTC.

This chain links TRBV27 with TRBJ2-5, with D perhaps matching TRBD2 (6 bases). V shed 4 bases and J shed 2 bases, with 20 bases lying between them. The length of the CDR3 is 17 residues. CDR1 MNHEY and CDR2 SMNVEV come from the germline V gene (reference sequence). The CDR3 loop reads CASSSYEVGGRQETQYF. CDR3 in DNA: TGTGCCAGCAGTTCTTATGAGGTTGGAGGGCGTCAAGAGACCCAGTACTTC.

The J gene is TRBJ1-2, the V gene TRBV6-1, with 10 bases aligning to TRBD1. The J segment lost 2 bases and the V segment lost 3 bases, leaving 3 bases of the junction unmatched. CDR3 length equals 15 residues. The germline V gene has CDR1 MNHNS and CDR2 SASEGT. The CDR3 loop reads CASSDAGQGNYGYTF. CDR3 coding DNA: TGTGCCAGCAGTGACGCGGGACAGGGGAACTATGGCTACACCTTC.

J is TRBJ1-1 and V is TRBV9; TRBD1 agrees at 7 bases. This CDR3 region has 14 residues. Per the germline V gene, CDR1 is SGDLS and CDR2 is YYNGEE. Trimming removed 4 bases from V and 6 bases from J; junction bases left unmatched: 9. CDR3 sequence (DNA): TGTGCCAGCAGCCCCCGACAGGGTCTTCCTGAAGCTTTCTTT. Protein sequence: CASSPRQGLPEAFF.

The CDR3 bases are TGTGCTAGTGGACCCCGGGACAGGGCTTTGAGCACTGAAGCTTTCTTT. Residues: CASGPRDRALSTEAFF. The chain combines TRBV12-5 with TRBJ1-1; TRBD1 agrees at 9 bases. The CDR3 has 16 residues. Germline V CDR1 and CDR2: LGHNT, FRNRAP. Germline trimming cut 6 bases from V and 4 bases from J; bases unmatched to any gene: 12.

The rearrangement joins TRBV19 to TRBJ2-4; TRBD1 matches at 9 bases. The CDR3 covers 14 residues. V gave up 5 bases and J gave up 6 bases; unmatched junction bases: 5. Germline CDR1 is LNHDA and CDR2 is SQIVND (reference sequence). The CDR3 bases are TGTGCCAGTAGTTTACAGGGGGCGGGAAACATTCAGTACTTC. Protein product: CASSLQGAGNIQYF.

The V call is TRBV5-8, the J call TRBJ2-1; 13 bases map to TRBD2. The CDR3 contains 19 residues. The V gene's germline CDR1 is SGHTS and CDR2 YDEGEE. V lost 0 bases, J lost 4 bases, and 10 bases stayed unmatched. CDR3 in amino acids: CASSLVLLAGGPQYNEQFF. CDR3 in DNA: TGTGCCAGCAGCTTGGTTTTACTAGCGGGAGGGCCACAGTACAATGAGCAGTTCTTC. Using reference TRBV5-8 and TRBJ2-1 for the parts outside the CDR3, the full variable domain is EAGVTQSPTHLIKTRGQQATLRCSPISGHTSVYWYQQALGLGLQFLLWYDEGEERNRGNFPPRFSGRQFPNYSSELNVNALELEDSALYLCASSLVLLAGGPQYNEQFFGPGTRLTVL.

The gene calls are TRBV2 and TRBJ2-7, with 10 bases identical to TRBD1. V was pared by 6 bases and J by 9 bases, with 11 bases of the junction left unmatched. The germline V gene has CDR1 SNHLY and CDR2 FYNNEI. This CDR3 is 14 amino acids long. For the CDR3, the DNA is TGTGCCAGCAGCGACAGGGGGCGGGGGAACGGGCAGTACTTC. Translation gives CASSDRGRGNGQYF.

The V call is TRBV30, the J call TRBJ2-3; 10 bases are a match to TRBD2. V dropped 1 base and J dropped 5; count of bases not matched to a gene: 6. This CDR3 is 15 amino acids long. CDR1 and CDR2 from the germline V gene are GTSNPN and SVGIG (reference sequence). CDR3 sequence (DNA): TGTGCCTGGAGTGGACTAGCGGGTAGGCGAGATACGCAGTATTTT. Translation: CAWSGLAGRRDTQYF.

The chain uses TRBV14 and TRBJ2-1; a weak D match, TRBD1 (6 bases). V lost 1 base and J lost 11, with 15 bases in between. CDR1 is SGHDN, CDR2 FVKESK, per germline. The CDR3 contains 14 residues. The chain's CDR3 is CASSQAHLGGKQFF. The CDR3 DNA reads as TGTGCCAGCAGCCAAGCCCATCTAGGGGGTAAGCAGTTCTTC.

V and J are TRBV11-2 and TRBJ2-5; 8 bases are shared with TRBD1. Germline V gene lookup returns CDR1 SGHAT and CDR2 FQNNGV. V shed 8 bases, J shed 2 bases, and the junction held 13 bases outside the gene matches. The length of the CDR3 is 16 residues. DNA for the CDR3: TGTGCCAGCTGCCCGGCTGGGACAGGCCTTCAAGAGACCCAGTACTTC. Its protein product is CASCPAGTGLQETQYF.